The 4 T cell receptor beta chains below were found in one sample sequenced in a study of T cells in Graves' hyperthyroidism and ophthalmopathy. RNA transcripts yielded amplified TCR beta CDR3 regions. Carried out on the TCR CDR3, a first-round RT-PCR used the HTBI primer set. MiXCR was run by TCRdb on the multiplex PCR reads, yielding one entry per CDR3 protein. The sample holds nearly 750,000 distinct CDR3 sequences, 30% to 40% seen once. The sequenced sample consisted of blood. Receptors were obtained from a woman aged 40 to 55 with Graves' hyperthyroidism.

This clonotype showed up just once. One end of the junction varies from germline; a read error may be responsible. This sequence joins TRBV7-9 and TRBJ1-2, with 11 bases matching TRBD1. The CDR3 covers 14 residues. From germline, CDR1 is SEHNR and CDR2 FQNEAQ (reference sequence). The DNA of the CDR3 is TGCGCCAGCGGCCAAGCCGGGACAGGGGGTGGCTACACCTTC. This encodes CASGQAGTGGGYTF.

This clonotype has ten or more counts. The rearrangement links TRBV2 to TRBJ2-7, with 7 bases fitting TRBD1. The CDR3 has 16 amino acids. Germline CDR1 and CDR2: SNHLY and FYNNEI. The ends lost 2 bases at V and 3 bases at J; junction bases unmatched: 10. The CDR3 spells CASSEQMTGIRYEQYF. The CDR3 DNA sequence: TGTGCCAGCAGTGAACAGATGACAGGGATTCGCTACGAGCAGTACTTC. The entire variable domain, with the rest obtained from reference TRBV2 and TRBJ2-7, is as follows: EPEVTQTPSHQVTQMGQEVILRCVPISNHLYFYWYRQILGQKVEFLVSFYNNEISEKSEIFDDQFSVERPDGSNFTLKIRSTKLEDSAMYFCASSEQMTGIRYEQYFGPGTRLTVT.

V and J are TRBV29-1 and TRBJ1-4; D remains unclear. The V and J ends lost 0 bases and 7 bases respectively, with 9 bases between them. The CDR3 extends over 13 amino acids. CDR1 and CDR2 from the germline V gene are SQVTM and ANQGSEA. The CDR3 region has the DNA TGCAGCGTTGAAGATCAGGAGGGTGAAAAACTGTTTTTT. Its translation: CSVEDQEGEKLFF.

This clonotype was seen more than once but under ten times. The chain links TRBV20-1 to TRBJ2-7; D perhaps matches TRBD2 (6 bases). Germline values: CDR1 DFQATT, CDR2 SNEGSKA (reference sequence). CDR3 length: 12 amino acids. The V end lost 6 bases, the J end lost 7 bases, and 16 bases lay between the germline ends. The CDR3 sequence: CSAPEGLDEQYF. The CDR3 DNA sequence: TGCAGTGCCCCGGAGGGGTTGGATGAGCAGTACTTC.